These 10 T cell receptor beta chains were all obtained from the same sample, sequenced in a study of shared clonotypes between healthy human individuals. The protocol was immunoSEQ multiplex PCR, while the TCRdb copy is restricted to in-frame clones and leaves out a portion. The sample lists about 1.5 million clones; approximately 97% were seen once. Sample: naive CD4+ T cells sorted from blood. Subset given: CD45RA+ positively selected. Receptors originate from a man between 25 and 39 years old in good health.

This chain links TRBV4-2 with TRBJ2-7, with 12 bases identical to TRBD2. The CDR3 extends over 15 amino acids. V shed 2 bases and J 2 bases; nucleotides not matched to a gene: 1. The germline CDR1 and CDR2 sequences are LGHNA and YNFKEQ. CDR3 coding DNA: TGTGCCAGCAGCCAACTAGCGGGAGGGCCCTACGAGCAGTACTTC. Protein: CASSQLAGGPYEQYF.

V is TRBV18 and J is TRBJ2-5; 13 bases are shared with TRBD2. J was trimmed by 5 bases and V by 3 bases; bases with no gene match: 15. Germline V CDR1 and CDR2: KGHSH, LQKENI. The CDR3 loop spans 19 amino acids. The CDR3 nucleotides are TGTGCCAGCTCACCCCGCCCGGGACTAGCGGGACTAATCGGGGAGACCCAGTACTTC. Translating it yields CASSPRPGLAGLIGETQYF.

The chain combines TRBV4-1 with TRBJ2-7; TRBD2 matches at 8 bases. The CDR3 length is 16 residues. The germline gives CDR1 MGHRA, CDR2 YSYEKL. The V and J ends lost 1 base and 7 bases, in that order; junction bases with no gene match: 12. The CDR3 region is CASSQGLAGGPWEQYF. CDR3 DNA: TGCGCCAGCAGCCAAGGTCTCGCGGGAGGACCTTGGGAGCAGTACTTC.

The gene calls are TRBV2 and TRBJ1-5, with D perhaps TRBD1 (5 bases). Germline V CDR1 and CDR2: SNHLY, FYNNEI. CDR3 length: 12 residues. V was trimmed by 5 bases and J by 7 bases, leaving 9 bases between them. CDR3 residues: CASSLRVQPQHF. The DNA for the CDR3 is TGTGCCAGCAGTCTCAGGGTCCAGCCCCAGCATTTT.

The chain uses TRBV14 and TRBJ1-2; D is perhaps TRBD1 (5 bases). Trimming left V 0 bases short and J 8 bases short, with 13 bases between. The CDR3 spans 14 residues. From germline, CDR1 is SGHDN and CDR2 FVKESK. This CDR3 is CASSQDRRGVGYTF. In DNA, the CDR3 is TGTGCCAGCAGCCAAGATCGTAGAGGGGTGGGCTACACCTTC.

The chain couples TRBV23-1 to TRBJ2-2, with D possibly being TRBD2 (6 bases). TRBV23-1 falls under the ORF class, with uncertain function. This CDR3 spans 15 amino acids. V was trimmed by 6 bases and J by 1 base, leaving 12 bases between them. CDR3 coding DNA: TGCGCCAGCAGCTGGCGGAGGGAGAACACCGGGGAGCTGTTTTTT. Translation gives CASSWRRENTGELFF.

The CDR3 protein is CASSQERLRSYNEQFF. DNA of the CDR3: TGTGCCAGCAGCCAAGAACGACTACGATCCTACAATGAGCAGTTCTTC. The chain is built from TRBV4-2 and TRBJ2-1, with D possibly TRBD2 on 5 matching bases. Germline assignment: CDR1 LGHNA and CDR2 YNFKEQ. This CDR3 has 16 amino acids. The V end lost 0 bases, the J end lost 1 base, and 10 bases lay between the germline ends.

A note on this clone: At one of its ends the junction is not consistent with the germline gene, which may arise from a read error. The chain is built from TRBV7-9 and TRBJ2-5; 8 bases are shared with TRBD2. The CDR3 loop spans 14 amino acids. Germline V gene lookup returns CDR1 SEHNR and CDR2 FQNEAQ (reference sequence). The CDR3 loop is CAGRLAGGLETQYF. Written as DNA, the CDR3 is TGTGCCGGCAGGCTGGCGGGAGGCTTGGAGACCCAGTACTTC. The full variable domain, rest sourced from reference TRBV7-9 and TRBJ2-5, is DTGVSQNPRHKITKRGQNVTFRCDPISEHNRLYWYRQTLGQGPEFLTYFQNEAQLEKSRLLSDRFSAERPKGSFSTLEIQRTEQGDSAMYLCAGRLAGGLETQYFGPGTRLLVL.

The chain is built from TRBV5-1 and TRBJ2-7; possible D gene TRBD1, 6 bases. The length of the CDR3 is 14 residues. V was trimmed by 0 bases and J by 4 bases, leaving 11 bases between them. Germline V gene data show CDR1 as SGHRS and CDR2 as YFSETQ. In DNA, the CDR3 is TGCGCCAGCAGCTTGGGGCCTAGGGGGTACGAGCAGTACTTC. It encodes CASSLGPRGYEQYF.

This chain uses TRBV7-2 with TRBJ2-2; TRBD2 agrees at 11 bases. The trim removed 6 bases at V and 5 bases at J, leaving 8 bases unmatched. From germline, CDR1 is SGHTA and CDR2 FQGNSA. The CDR3 has 16 residues. CDR3 sequence (DNA): TGTGCCAGCAGGTTACTAGCGGGAGTTGAAACCGGGGAGCTGTTTTTT. Translation gives CASRLLAGVETGELFF.